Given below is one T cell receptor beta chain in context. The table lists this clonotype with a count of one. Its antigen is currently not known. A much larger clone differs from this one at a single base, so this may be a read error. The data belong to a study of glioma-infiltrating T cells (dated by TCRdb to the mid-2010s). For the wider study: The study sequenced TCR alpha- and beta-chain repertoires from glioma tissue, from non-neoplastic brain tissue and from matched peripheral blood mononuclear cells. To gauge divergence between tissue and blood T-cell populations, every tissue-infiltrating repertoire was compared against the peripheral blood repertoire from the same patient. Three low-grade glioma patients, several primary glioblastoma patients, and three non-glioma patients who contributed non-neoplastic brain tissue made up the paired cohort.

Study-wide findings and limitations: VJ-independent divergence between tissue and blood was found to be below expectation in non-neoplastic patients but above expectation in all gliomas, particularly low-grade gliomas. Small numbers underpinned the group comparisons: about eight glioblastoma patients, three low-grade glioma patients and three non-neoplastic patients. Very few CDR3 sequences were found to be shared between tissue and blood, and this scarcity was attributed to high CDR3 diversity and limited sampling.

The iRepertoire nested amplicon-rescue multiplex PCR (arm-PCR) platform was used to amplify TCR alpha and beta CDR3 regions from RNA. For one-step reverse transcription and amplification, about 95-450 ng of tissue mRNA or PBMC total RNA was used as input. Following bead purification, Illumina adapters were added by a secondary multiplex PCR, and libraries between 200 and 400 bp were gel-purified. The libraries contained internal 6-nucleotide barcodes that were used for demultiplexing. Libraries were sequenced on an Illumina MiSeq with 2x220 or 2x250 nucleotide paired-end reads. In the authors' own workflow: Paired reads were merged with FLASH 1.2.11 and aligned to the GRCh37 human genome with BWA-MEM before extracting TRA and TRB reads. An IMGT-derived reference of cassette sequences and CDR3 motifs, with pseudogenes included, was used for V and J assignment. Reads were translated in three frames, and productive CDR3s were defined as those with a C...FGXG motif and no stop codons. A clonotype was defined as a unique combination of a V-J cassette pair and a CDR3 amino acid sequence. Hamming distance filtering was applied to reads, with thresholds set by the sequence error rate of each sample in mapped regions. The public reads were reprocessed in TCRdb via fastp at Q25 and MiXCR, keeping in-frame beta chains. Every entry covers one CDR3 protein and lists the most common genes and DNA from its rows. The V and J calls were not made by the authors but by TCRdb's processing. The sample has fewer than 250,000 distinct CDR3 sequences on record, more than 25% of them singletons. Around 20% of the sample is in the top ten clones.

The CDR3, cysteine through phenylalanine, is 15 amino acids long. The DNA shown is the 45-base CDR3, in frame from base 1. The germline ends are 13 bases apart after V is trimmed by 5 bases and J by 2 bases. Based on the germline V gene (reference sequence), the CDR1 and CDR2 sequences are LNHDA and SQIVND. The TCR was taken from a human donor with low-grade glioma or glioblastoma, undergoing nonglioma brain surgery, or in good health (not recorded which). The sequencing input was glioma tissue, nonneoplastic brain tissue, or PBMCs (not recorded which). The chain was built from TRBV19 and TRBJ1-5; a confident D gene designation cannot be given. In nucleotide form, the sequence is TGTGCCAGTAGTGTTCAGTGGGCCGGCAATCAGCCCCAGCATTTT. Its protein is CASSVQWAGNQPQHF.